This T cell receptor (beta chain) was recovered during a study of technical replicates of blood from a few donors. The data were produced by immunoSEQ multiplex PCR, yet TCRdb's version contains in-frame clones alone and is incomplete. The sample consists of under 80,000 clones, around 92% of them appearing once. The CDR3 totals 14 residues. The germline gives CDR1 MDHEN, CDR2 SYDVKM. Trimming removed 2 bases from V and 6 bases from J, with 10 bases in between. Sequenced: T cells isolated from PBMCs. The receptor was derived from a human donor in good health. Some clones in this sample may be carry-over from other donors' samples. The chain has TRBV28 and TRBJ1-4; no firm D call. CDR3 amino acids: CASSLRGIDEKLFF. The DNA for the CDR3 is TGTGCCAGCAGTTTACGGGGAATCGATGAAAAACTGTTTTTT.